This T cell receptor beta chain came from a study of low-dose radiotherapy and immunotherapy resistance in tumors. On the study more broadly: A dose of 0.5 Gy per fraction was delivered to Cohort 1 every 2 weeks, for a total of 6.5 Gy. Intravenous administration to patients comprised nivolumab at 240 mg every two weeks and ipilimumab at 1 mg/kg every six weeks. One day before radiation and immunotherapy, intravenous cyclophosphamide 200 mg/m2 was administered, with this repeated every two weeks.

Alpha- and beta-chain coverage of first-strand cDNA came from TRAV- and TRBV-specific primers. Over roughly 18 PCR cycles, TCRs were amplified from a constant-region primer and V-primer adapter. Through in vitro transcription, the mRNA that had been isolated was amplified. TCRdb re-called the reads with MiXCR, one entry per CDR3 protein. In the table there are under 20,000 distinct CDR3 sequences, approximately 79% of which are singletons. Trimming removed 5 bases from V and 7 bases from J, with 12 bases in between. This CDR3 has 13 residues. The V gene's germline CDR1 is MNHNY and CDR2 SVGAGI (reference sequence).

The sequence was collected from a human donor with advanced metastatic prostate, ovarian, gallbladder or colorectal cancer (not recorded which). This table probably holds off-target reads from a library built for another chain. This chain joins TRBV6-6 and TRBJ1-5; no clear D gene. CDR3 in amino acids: CASSESILQPQHF. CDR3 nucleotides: TGTGCCAGCAGTGAGTCCATCCTGCAGCCCCAGCATTTT.